This T cell receptor beta chain derives from a study of vaccination and CD4 T cells after COVID-19. Study overall: Nasal swab PCR detected SARS-CoV-2 in convalescent patients, who comprised about 9 mild cases and one severe case. Timing of post-vaccine sample collection was a median approximately 72 days after dose two, with a range of 14 to 241.

Trimming left V 4 bases short and J 6 bases short, with 10 bases between. The CDR3 runs 13 residues. Germline V gene lookup returns CDR1 MRHNA and CDR2 SNTAGT. Notes on the study in general: In convalescent patients, a median around 87% of reactive clones appeared only post-vaccination.

This clonotype was counted between two and nine times. Its matching antigen is unknown. Sequencing of the DNA from cultured CD4+ T cells was carried out with the Oncomine TCR Beta short-read assay. Scientists extracted genomic DNA from CD4+ T cells grown in culture. TCRdb re-derived calls from the PCR reads in MiXCR, one entry per CDR3 protein. Among roughly 10,000 distinct CDR3 sequences listed, approximately 32% were seen once. Treatment defined: approximately 10-day PBMC culture with coronavirus spike peptide pools or control peptides (ViraFEST assay). Sequenced here: CD4+ T cells from blood, cultured in vitro, sampled after SARS-CoV-2 vaccination. The sequence came from a human donor who had recovered from COVID-19. V usage is TRBV6-4 and J usage is TRBJ2-1; no clear D. CDR3 sequence: CASSGTVFNEQFF. The CDR3 DNA reads as TGTGCCAGCAGTGGTACAGTTTTCAATGAGCAGTTCTTC.